This TCR beta chain was identified in a study of vaccination effects on CD4 cells after COVID-19. Produced via immunoSEQ multiplex PCR; TCRdb's table is partial and in-frame only. The sample lists about 24,000 clones, about four fifths occurring once. Peptide-pool stimulation followed by sequencing identified expanded antigen-specific CD4+ clonotypes in the ViraFEST assay. Following culture for about 11 days, CD4+ T cells were isolated. Either the mRNA-1273 or the BNT162b2 vaccine was given to participants as two doses. In the cultures, half the medium was exchanged for IL-2 medium on days 3 and 7. On this clone: Its antigen is currently unknown.

This receptor was obtained from a human donor who received a COVID-19 vaccine. Some clones in this sample may be carry-over from other donors' samples. This specimen consisted of CD4+ T cells from PBMCs cultured with SARS-CoV-2 spike peptides, obtained after COVID-19 vaccination.

CDR3 loop: CSVRQGPQNIQYF. The DNA of the CDR3 is TGCAGCGTGCGACAGGGCCCCCAAAACATTCAGTACTTC. The chain joins TRBV29-1 to TRBJ2-4, with 7 bases identical to TRBD1. CDR3 length: 13 amino acids. The germline V gene encodes CDR1 SQVTM and CDR2 ANQGSEA. V lost 6 bases and J lost 5; bases outside the gene matches: 7.